These 21 T cell receptor beta chains were sequenced from one sample in a study of early T cells in non-severe SARS-CoV-2 infection. TCRdb ran MiXCR on the 5' RACE reads and lists one entry per CDR3 protein. The sample holds 70,000 to 75,000 distinct CDR3 sequences; 12% are singletons and the top ten take around 4.3%. The specimen sequenced was whole blood. Receptors were obtained from an adult who was a healthcare worker with PCR-confirmed SARS-CoV-2 infection or an uninfected control (not recorded which).

Ten or more counts support this clonotype. The chain employs TRBV12-3 or TRBV12-4 and TRBJ1-6; D uncertain. Trimming left V 6 bases short and J 12 bases short, with 15 bases between. The CDR3 runs to 13 residues. CDR3 DNA: TGTGCCAGCAGGAGGGTCCGCCATGAACCCCTCCACTTT. It codes for CASRRVRHEPLHF.

This clonotype occurred a few times. The chain is built from TRBV9 and TRBJ2-1; weak D call: TRBD1 (5 bases). Germline CDR1 reads SGDLS; CDR2 reads YYNGEE. The ends were cut back, 0 bases at V and 7 bases at J, with 14 bases in the middle. This CDR3 region has 15 residues. CDR3 amino acids: CASSVEGLVGNEQFF. For the CDR3, the DNA is TGTGCCAGCAGCGTAGAGGGGCTAGTGGGGAATGAGCAGTTCTTC.

Ten or more counts support this clonotype. The chain uses TRBV7-8 and TRBJ2-3; 8 bases match TRBD2. The V segment lost 7 bases and the J segment 6 bases; nucleotides outside the gene matches: 9. Germline V gene data show CDR1 as SGHVS and CDR2 as FQNEAQ. This CDR3 is built from 14 residues. As DNA, the CDR3 is TGTGCCAGCATGAGGGAAGCGGGAGCCGATACGCAGTATTTT. It specifies CASMREAGADTQYF.

This clonotype was recorded at least ten times. The J gene is TRBJ2-1, the V gene TRBV7-9; 10 bases fit TRBD2. This CDR3 has 16 amino acids. Looked up from germline, CDR1 is SEHNR and CDR2 is FQNEAQ (reference sequence). J gave up 8 bases and V 4 bases, and 11 bases lay outside the gene matches. The CDR3 reads CASSSPASGSGDEQFF. The CDR3 bases are TGTGCCAGCAGCTCTCCGGCTAGCGGGAGTGGCGATGAGCAGTTCTTC. The full variable domain, with the rest looked up from reference TRBV7-9 and TRBJ2-1, is DTGVSQNPRHKITKRGQNVTFRCDPISEHNRLYWYRQTLGQGPEFLTYFQNEAQLEKSRLLSDRFSAERPKGSFSTLEIQRTEQGDSAMYLCASSSPASGSGDEQFFGPGTRLTVL.

The chain combines TRBV10-3 with TRBJ2-1; D remains ambiguous. Per the germline V gene, CDR1 is ENHRY and CDR2 is SYGVKD. The V end lost 5 bases, the J end lost 5 bases, and 10 bases lay between the germline ends. This CDR3 is built from 13 residues. The CDR3 DNA is TGTGCCATCAGTTTAGACTCGAACAATGAGCAGTTCTTC. It specifies CAISLDSNNEQFF.

This clonotype was detected only a few times. V and J are TRBV9 and TRBJ2-1; 7 bases align to TRBD2. The CDR3 has 15 residues. Trimming cost V 4 bases and J 1 base; bases outside gene matches: 5. The germline V gene has CDR1 SGDLS and CDR2 YYNGEE. The CDR3 loop reads CASSSRRESYNEQFF. Here the CDR3 DNA reads TGTGCCAGCAGCTCTCGGCGGGAGTCCTACAATGAGCAGTTCTTC.

This clonotype came up many times. This chain uses TRBV7-8 with TRBJ1-5; no firm D call. V dropped 1 base and J dropped 0 bases, with 7 bases sitting between them. The CDR3 runs 15 residues. The germline V gene encodes CDR1 SGHVS and CDR2 FQNEAQ. As DNA, the CDR3 is TGTGCCAGCAGCTTAGTTGCTTATAGCAATCAGCCCCAGCATTTT. It is translated as CASSLVAYSNQPQHF.

This sequence joins TRBV7-8 and TRBJ2-5; D may match TRBD1 or TRBD2 (5 bases each). Germline loops: CDR1 SGHVS, CDR2 FQNEAQ. The CDR3 loop spans 15 amino acids. Trimming stripped 5 bases from V and 5 bases from J, with 18 bases between. CDR3 sequence reads: CASSPSSGSPETQYF. CDR3 bases: TGTGCCAGCAGCCCGAGCTCAGGGAGTCCCGAGACCCAGTACTTC.

This clonotype was counted many times. The V call is TRBV27, the J call TRBJ2-1, with D perhaps given as TRBD1 or TRBD2 (5 bases each). The germline V gene encodes CDR1 MNHEY and CDR2 SMNVEV (reference sequence). This CDR3 contains 15 residues. Trimming stripped 6 bases from V and 7 bases from J, with 19 bases between. The CDR3 DNA reads TGTGCCAGCAGAAGCTTACAGGCGGGTCTGAATGAGCAGTTCTTC. Encoded protein: CASRSLQAGLNEQFF.

The chain is built from TRBV20-1 and TRBJ2-3; no firm D call. V was cut by 5 bases and J by 5 bases, with 11 bases left in between. CDR3 length: 12 residues. Germline CDR1 reads DFQATT; CDR2 reads SNEGSKA (reference sequence). The CDR3 reads CSADGNEDTQYF. CDR3 nucleotide sequence: TGCAGTGCTGATGGGAATGAAGATACGCAGTATTTT.

The V call is TRBV29-1, the J call TRBJ2-5, with D maybe TRBD1 (9 bases). Germline lookup yields CDR1 SQVTM and CDR2 ANQGSEA. The CDR3 totals 14 residues. V was shortened by 6 bases and J by 5 bases, with 19 bases between the two germline ends. The CDR3 region has the DNA TGCAGCGTGACAGGGGGTGCGGGAGGCGAGACCCAGTACTTC. Its protein product is CSVTGGAGGETQYF.

The V gene is TRBV29-1, the J gene TRBJ2-1, with 8 bases identical to TRBD1. The germline V gene encodes CDR1 SQVTM and CDR2 ANQGSEA. This CDR3 is built from 13 residues. V lost 2 bases and J lost 9; bases outside the gene matches: 6. CDR3 in amino acids: CSVEPTGAGEQFF. The CDR3 nucleotides read TGCAGCGTTGAACCGACAGGGGCCGGTGAGCAGTTCTTC.

This clonotype showed up many times. The CDR3 protein is CASSFGVVKNIQYF. The CDR3 DNA follows: TGTGCCAGCAGTTTTGGGGTGGTCAAAAACATTCAGTACTTC. The chain joins TRBV12-3 or TRBV12-4 to TRBJ2-4; D gene ambiguous. The V end was cut by 3 bases, the J end by 3 bases, with 9 bases between. CDR3 length equals 14 residues.

The V gene is TRBV7-3, the J gene TRBJ2-1; 11 nucleotides agree with TRBD2. The CDR3 contains 16 residues. With V trimmed by 2 bases and J by 7 bases, 7 bases remained unmatched. Germline loops: CDR1 SGHTA, CDR2 FQGTGA. The CDR3 nucleotides read TGTGCCAGCAGCTTAGGAGTAGCGGGAGGGGAAAATGAGCAGTTCTTC. It translates to CASSLGVAGGENEQFF.

This clonotype has at least ten counts. The rearrangement links TRBV7-3 to TRBJ2-1; 8 bases are a match to TRBD2. CDR1 is SGHTA, CDR2 FQGTGA, per germline. Losses at the gene ends were 5 bases for V and 6 bases for J; bases not matched to a gene: 9. CDR3 length equals 15 residues. CDR3 DNA: TGTGCCAGCAGCCCTGGGACTAGGGGCGGCAATGAGCAGTTCTTC. Its protein is CASSPGTRGGNEQFF.

This sequence joins TRBV7-7 and TRBJ2-1; TRBD2 agrees at 7 bases. This CDR3 has 15 amino acids. The V segment lost 1 base and the J segment 4 bases; nucleotides outside the gene matches: 4. Looked up from germline, CDR1 is SSHAT and CDR2 is FNYEAQ (reference sequence). CDR3 loop: CASSLGRGIYNEQFF. CDR3 coding DNA: TGTGCCAGCAGCTTAGGGCGGGGGATTTACAATGAGCAGTTCTTC.

The table lists this clonotype with a few counts. This chain joins TRBV10-3 and TRBJ2-1; TRBD2 agrees at 14 bases. The junction had 4 bases not matched to a gene; V was cut back by 10 bases and J by 8 bases. The CDR3 runs 13 residues. From germline, CDR1 is ENHRY and CDR2 SYGVKD. DNA of the CDR3: TGTGCCACCGGGACTAGCGGGAGTGATGAGCAGTTCTTC. It yields the protein CATGTSGSDEQFF.

There are many counts of this clonotype. The chain links TRBV7-3 to TRBJ2-2, with TRBD1 matching 7 bases. This CDR3 has 16 residues. J was trimmed by 4 bases and V by 4 bases; bases with no gene match: 9. From germline, CDR1 is SGHTA and CDR2 FQGTGA. This chain's CDR3 is CASSYRQGPSTGELFF. DNA of the CDR3: TGTGCCAGCAGCTATAGACAGGGCCCGAGCACCGGGGAGCTGTTTTTT. The full variable domain, completed using reference TRBV7-3 and TRBJ2-2, is GAGVSQTPSNKVTEKGKYVELRCDPISGHTALYWYRQSLGQGPEFLIYFQGTGAADDSGLPNDRFFAVRPEGSVSTLKIQRTERGDSAVYLCASSYRQGPSTGELFFGEGSRLTVL.

V and J are TRBV7-9 and TRBJ2-7, with D perhaps TRBD2 (6 bases). V was cut by 5 bases and J by 4 bases, with 15 bases left in between. CDR1 and CDR2 from the germline V gene are SEHNR and FQNEAQ (reference sequence). This CDR3 region has 14 residues. The CDR3 region is CASSANRELYEQYF. CDR3 in DNA: TGTGCCAGCAGCGCGAACCGGGAGTTATACGAGCAGTACTTC.

By proportion, this clonotype is large. The CDR3 loop is CASSPPEGYGNTIYF. The CDR3 region has the DNA TGTGCCAGCTCACCACCGGAAGGGTACGGAAACACCATATATTTT. The chain combines TRBV18 with TRBJ1-3; D unclear. V was pared by 0 bases and J by 4 bases, with 10 bases between. The CDR3 runs to 15 residues. CDR1 KGHSH and CDR2 LQKENI come from the germline V gene.

Of note for this clonotype: With a much larger clone just one base away, this may be a read error. The rearrangement links TRBV7-2 to TRBJ2-5; no clear D. V was clipped by 7 bases and J by 5 bases, with 23 bases between them. The CDR3 is 16 amino acids. Looked up from germline, CDR1 is SGHTA and CDR2 is FQGNSA. CDR3 in DNA: TGTGCCAGCACCCTGGCCCTTGTCCAAATGGTGGAGACCCAGTACTTC. The encoded protein is CASTLALVQMVETQYF.